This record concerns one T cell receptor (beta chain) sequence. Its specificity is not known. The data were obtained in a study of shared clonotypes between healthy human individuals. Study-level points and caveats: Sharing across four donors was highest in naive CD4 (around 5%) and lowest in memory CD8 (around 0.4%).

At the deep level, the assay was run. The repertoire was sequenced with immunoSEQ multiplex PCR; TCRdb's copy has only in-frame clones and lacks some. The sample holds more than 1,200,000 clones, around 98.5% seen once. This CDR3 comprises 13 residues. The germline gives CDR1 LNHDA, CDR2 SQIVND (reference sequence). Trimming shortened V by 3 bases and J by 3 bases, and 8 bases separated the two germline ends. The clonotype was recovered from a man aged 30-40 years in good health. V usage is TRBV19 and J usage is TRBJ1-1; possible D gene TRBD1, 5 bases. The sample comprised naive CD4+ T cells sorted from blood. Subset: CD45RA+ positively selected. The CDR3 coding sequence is TGTGCCAGTAGTATTTGGGGGTACACTGAAGCTTTCTTT. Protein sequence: CASSIWGYTEAFF.